These 16 T cell receptor beta chains were all obtained from the same sample, sequenced in a study of blood T cell repertoires in COVID-19. TCRdb keeps only in-frame clones here, not all; method: immunoSEQ multiplex PCR. Of 200,000 to 250,000 clones in the sample, around three quarters were seen once. The sequencing sample was made of peripheral blood. Receptor source: an older woman with acute or convalescent COVID-19.

This clone was picked up many times. V usage is TRBV6-5 and J usage is TRBJ1-1; 10 positions agree with TRBD1. The germline gives CDR1 MNHEY, CDR2 SVGAGI. The V segment lost 2 bases and the J segment 2 bases; nucleotides outside the gene matches: 5. This CDR3 region has 16 residues. The CDR3 bases are TGTGCCAGCAGTTACCTAAGGACAGGGGGAAACACTGAAGCTTTCTTT. Amino acids: CASSYLRTGGNTEAFF.

This chain joins TRBV30 and TRBJ1-5; no reliable D call. The CDR3 runs 15 residues. V gave up 2 bases and J gave up 0 bases, with 11 bases separating them. Germline V gene data show CDR1 as GTSNPN and CDR2 as SVGIG (reference sequence). The DNA of the CDR3 is TGTGCCTGGAGTTCCTGGGCCGATAGCAATCAGCCCCAGCATTTT. Protein: CAWSSWADSNQPQHF. Supplemented by reference TRBV30 and TRBJ1-5, the full variable domain reads SQTIHQWPATLVQPVGSPLSLECTVEGTSNPNLYWYRQAAGRGLQLLFYSVGIGQISSEVPQNLSASRPQDRQFILSSKKLLLSDSGFYLCAWSSWADSNQPQHFGDGTRLSIL.

V is TRBV5-6 and J is TRBJ1-3; TRBD1 matches 9 bases. The CDR3 length is 19 residues. Germline assignment: CDR1 SGHDT and CDR2 YYEEEE. V lost 0 bases, J lost 0 bases, and 10 bases stayed unmatched. CDR3 region: CASSLAGQGSTRSGNTIYF. The CDR3 nucleotides are TGTGCCAGCAGCTTGGCAGGACAGGGGTCTACCCGCTCTGGAAACACCATATATTTT.

This chain joins TRBV5-1 and TRBJ2-3; TRBD2 matches 12 bases. There are 18 residues in the CDR3. Germline assignment: CDR1 SGHRS and CDR2 YFSETQ. V was clipped by 0 bases and J by 0 bases; unmatched bases: 5. The CDR3 spells CASSLGHTSGGSTDTQYF. The CDR3 coding sequence is TGCGCCAGCAGCTTGGGCCATACTAGCGGGGGGAGCACAGATACGCAGTATTTT.

This rearrangement joins TRBV3-1 (or the pseudogene TRBV3-2) to TRBJ1-1; TRBD1 might be the D (5 bases). CDR1 and CDR2 (germline): LGHDT, YNNKEL (reference sequence). This CDR3 is built from 14 residues. V lost 5 bases, J lost 4 bases, and 14 bases lay in between. This CDR3 reads CASSSRDLPTEAFF. The CDR3 DNA follows: TGTGCCAGCAGCTCCAGGGATCTGCCCACTGAAGCTTTCTTT.

The chain employs TRBV5-4 and TRBJ1-2; TRBD1 agrees at 7 bases. The CDR3 contains 16 residues. Germline assignment: CDR1 SGHNT and CDR2 YYREEE (reference sequence). V was pared by 2 bases and J by 8 bases, with 15 bases of the junction left unmatched. The DNA for the CDR3 is TGTGCCAGCAGCTTAGGGAGATACAGGGGTATGGAGGGCTACACCTTC. Translated: CASSLGRYRGMEGYTF.

This chain connects TRBV9 to TRBJ2-5; 9 positions agree with TRBD2. CDR1 is SGDLS, CDR2 YYNGEE, per germline. CDR3 length equals 15 residues. With V trimmed by 4 bases and J by 4 bases, 8 bases remained unmatched. CDR3 sequence (DNA): TGTGCCAGCAGCCCCTCGGCGGGAGGGGGAGAGACCCAGTACTTC. This codes for CASSPSAGGGETQYF.

V usage is TRBV7-3 and J usage is TRBJ2-3; 12 nucleotides line up with TRBD2. Germline trimming cut 5 bases from V and 3 bases from J; bases unmatched to any gene: 18. CDR1 and CDR2 (germline): SGHTA, FQGTGA. The CDR3 contains 20 residues. The CDR3 reads CASSPRGALAGGPWTDTQYF. CDR3 sequence (DNA): TGTGCCAGCAGCCCAAGAGGGGCCCTAGCGGGAGGGCCTTGGACAGATACGCAGTATTTT.

J is TRBJ1-5 and V is TRBV28; D remains ambiguous. Trimming removed 5 bases at V and 10 bases at J, with 12 bases between. Germline V gene data show CDR1 as MDHEN and CDR2 as SYDVKM. The CDR3 length is 12 residues. CDR3 amino acids: CASSPTGRPQHF. CDR3 in DNA: TGTGCCAGCAGTCCGACGGGGAGACCCCAGCATTTT.

The chain joins TRBV30 to TRBJ1-5; 8 positions agree with TRBD1. The germline gives CDR1 GTSNPN, CDR2 SVGIG (reference sequence). The CDR3 runs to 19 residues. Trimming removed 0 bases from V and 7 bases from J; junction bases left unmatched: 20. The CDR3 sequence: CAWSVQQGAAAGPDQPQHF. CDR3 DNA sequence: TGTGCCTGGAGTGTACAGCAGGGGGCCGCGGCGGGCCCGGACCAGCCCCAGCATTTT.

This clone was detected a few times. The V and J genes are TRBV30 and TRBJ1-1, with D possibly being TRBD1 (6 bases). This CDR3 has 14 amino acids. V lost 5 bases to trimming and J lost 0 bases, with 13 bases between them. Germline V gene data show CDR1 as GTSNPN and CDR2 as SVGIG (reference sequence). CDR3 DNA sequence: TGTGCCTGGGCCGGGACACCGATGAACACTGAAGCTTTCTTT. This translates into CAWAGTPMNTEAFF. Drawing the rest from reference TRBV30 and TRBJ1-1, the complete variable domain is SQTIHQWPATLVQPVGSPLSLECTVEGTSNPNLYWYRQAAGRGLQLLFYSVGIGQISSEVPQNLSASRPQDRQFILSSKKLLLSDSGFYLCAWAGTPMNTEAFFGQGTRLTVV.

This clone was counted a single time. This chain joins TRBV6-6 and TRBJ2-7, with 7 bases lining up with TRBD1. From germline, CDR1 is MNHNY and CDR2 SVGAGI (reference sequence). The CDR3 length is 12 residues. Germline trimming cut 5 bases from V and 9 bases from J; bases unmatched to any gene: 7. The CDR3 region has the DNA TGTGCCAGCAGTACAGGGGAACTTGGGCAGTACTTC. Its protein is CASSTGELGQYF.

This clone has just a few counts. The chain has TRBV6-5 and TRBJ1-3; TRBD1 matches 8 bases. Per the germline V gene, CDR1 is MNHEY and CDR2 is SVGAGI. This CDR3 is 15 amino acids long. Trimming at V came to 5 bases and at J to 0 bases, leaving 3 bases not matched to a gene. For the CDR3, the DNA is TGTGCCAGCAGTCCCGGGACAGGCTCTGGAAACACCATATATTTT. It translates to CASSPGTGSGNTIYF.

This chain uses TRBV24-1 with TRBJ2-1; 15 bases map to TRBD2. V was pared by 4 bases and J by 4 bases, with 4 bases of the junction left unmatched. Germline V lookup: CDR1 KGHDR, CDR2 SFDVKD. This CDR3 contains 17 residues. This CDR3 is CATSEPGLAGGYNEQFF. The CDR3 DNA reads TGTGCCACCAGTGAACCAGGACTAGCGGGAGGGTACAATGAGCAGTTCTTC.

The chain is built from TRBV6-6 and TRBJ2-3, with D perhaps TRBD2 (7 bases). V was cut by 5 bases and J by 3 bases, with 24 bases left in between. The CDR3 is 18 residues long. CDR1 and CDR2 from the germline V gene are MNHNY and SVGAGI (reference sequence). CDR3: CASSPGRGQTKRTDTQYF. The CDR3, as DNA: TGTGCCAGCAGTCCAGGGCGGGGGCAAACAAAGAGAACAGATACGCAGTATTTT.

The V call is TRBV18, the J call TRBJ2-1; 11 bases agree with TRBD1. The V segment lost 3 bases and the J segment 6 bases; nucleotides outside the gene matches: 4. Germline CDR1 reads KGHSH; CDR2 reads LQKENI. The CDR3 extends over 15 amino acids. CDR3 sequence: CASSPGQGASNEQFF. For the CDR3, the DNA is TGTGCCAGCTCACCCGGACAGGGGGCTAGCAATGAGCAGTTCTTC.